The 28 T cell receptor beta chains listed next were all sequenced from one sample in a study of blood T cell repertoires in COVID-19. Sequenced by immunoSEQ multiplex PCR; TCRdb stores in-frame clones only, minus some. In the table there are about 250,000 clones, over 75% of which are singletons. The material sequenced was peripheral blood. These TCRs come from a middle-aged man with COVID-19, enrolled during active disease.

This clone was recorded once. The chain is built from TRBV6-5 and TRBJ2-2; 8 nucleotides align to TRBD1. Trimming cost V 1 base and J 6 bases; bases outside gene matches: 4. The CDR3 sequence is 15 residues long. Looked up from germline, CDR1 is MNHEY and CDR2 is SVGAGI. The DNA for the CDR3 is TGTGCCAGCAGTTACTTATTACAGGGGGCCGGGGAGCTGTTTTTT. It is translated as CASSYLLQGAGELFF.

The chain combines TRBV5-4 with TRBJ2-7, with unresolved D. Trimming pared 4 bases from V and 5 bases from J, leaving 10 bases between. The length of the CDR3 is 12 residues. Germline-derived CDR1 and CDR2 are SGHNT and YYREEE (reference sequence). CDR3 sequence: CASSTGGDEQYF. CDR3 in DNA: TGTGCCAGCAGCACCGGTGGAGACGAGCAGTACTTC.

The CDR3 loop is CASSPGSPNSPLHF. CDR3 coding DNA: TGTGCCAGCTCACCAGGGAGTCCAAATTCACCCCTCCACTTT. The V call is TRBV18, the J call TRBJ1-6; D not certain. V was trimmed by 2 bases and J by 7 bases, leaving 9 bases between them. Germline V lookup: CDR1 KGHSH, CDR2 LQKENI. The CDR3 totals 14 residues.

The chain combines TRBV6-2 or TRBV6-3 with TRBJ2-7; D is unclear. CDR1 and CDR2 (germline): MNHEY, SVGEGT. The CDR3 runs 13 residues. Trimming removed 4 bases at V and 2 bases at J, with 9 bases between. The CDR3 is CASSFSFPYEQYF. The CDR3 coding sequence is TGTGCCAGCAGTTTCAGTTTCCCCTACGAGCAGTACTTC.

The V gene is TRBV5-1, the J gene TRBJ2-7; D may be TRBD1 (5 bases). Germline V gene lookup returns CDR1 SGHRS and CDR2 YFSETQ. Trimming took off 4 bases at V and 3 bases at J, with 14 bases between the two ends. The CDR3 runs to 14 residues. CDR3 region: CASSPQGPSYEQYF. CDR3 bases: TGCGCCAGCAGCCCTCAGGGCCCCAGCTACGAGCAGTACTTC.

The chain is built from TRBV5-1 and TRBJ2-1; D is possibly TRBD1 (6 bases). The CDR3 is 13 amino acids. The V end was cut by 7 bases, the J end by 4 bases, with 12 bases between. Germline V lookup: CDR1 SGHRS, CDR2 YFSETQ. CDR3 coding DNA: TGCGCCAGCGGGACAAGAAATTACAATGAGCAGTTCTTC. This gives the protein CASGTRNYNEQFF.

The chain recombines TRBV7-3 with TRBJ1-1; the D is unclear. CDR1 is SGHTA and CDR2 is FQGTGA in the germline V gene. The V end lost 5 bases, the J end lost 2 bases, and 15 bases lay between the germline ends. The CDR3 covers 15 residues. This CDR3 reads CASSLRPTLNTEAFF. In DNA, the CDR3 is TGTGCCAGCAGCCTTCGACCGACTTTAAACACTGAAGCTTTCTTT.

The chain uses TRBV29-1 and TRBJ2-5; D may be TRBD2 (6 bases). Trimming cost V 7 bases and J 1 base, with 13 bases left between them. The germline V gene has CDR1 SQVTM and CDR2 ANQGSEA. This CDR3 has 13 residues. The CDR3 DNA is TGCAGCGCCGACGGAGGGCGCCAAGAGACCCAGTACTTC. Translation: CSADGGRQETQYF.

The chain employs TRBV24-1 and TRBJ2-3; perhaps TRBD2 as D (6 bases). Per the germline V gene, CDR1 is KGHDR and CDR2 is SFDVKD. The CDR3 totals 16 residues. Between the trimmed V and J ends, which lost 4 bases and 4 bases, there was a span of 17 bases. Here the CDR3 reads CATSDPGGVGADTQYF. DNA for the CDR3: TGTGCCACCAGTGACCCCGGGGGTGTGGGAGCAGATACGCAGTATTTT.

This chain uses TRBV7-3 with TRBJ2-3; TRBD2 aligns across 8 bases. The germline V gene has CDR1 SGHTA and CDR2 FQGTGA. This CDR3 contains 14 residues. With 4 bases clipped from V and 5 bases from J, the junction kept 5 bases outside the gene matches. For the CDR3, the DNA is TGTGCCAGCAGCTCGTACGGGGGGGTAGATACGCAGTATTTT. It specifies CASSSYGGVDTQYF.

The rearrangement joins TRBV7-3 to TRBJ2-1, with TRBD1 identical over 9 bases. The CDR3 is made up of 15 amino acids. Trimming took 5 bases from V and 2 from J; bases not matched to a gene: 4. The germline V gene has CDR1 SGHTA and CDR2 FQGTGA. CDR3 bases: TGTGCCAGCAGCCCCGACAGGGGGACCTACAATGAGCAGTTCTTC. Its translation is CASSPDRGTYNEQFF. Combining the CDR3 with reference TRBV7-3 and TRBJ2-1 gives the whole variable domain GAGVSQTPSNKVTEKGKYVELRCDPISGHTALYWYRQSLGQGPEFLIYFQGTGAADDSGLPNDRFFAVRPEGSVSTLKIQRTERGDSAVYLCASSPDRGTYNEQFFGPGTRLTVL.

The chain employs TRBV7-2 and TRBJ2-1; a possible D gene is TRBD2 (5 bases). Between the trimmed V and J ends, which lost 1 base and 8 bases, there was a span of 12 bases. Germline V lookup: CDR1 SGHTA, CDR2 FQGNSA. The CDR3 contains 14 residues. CDR3 residues: CASSLGLTGYEQFF. The CDR3 DNA is TGTGCCAGCAGCTTAGGGCTGACGGGGTATGAGCAGTTCTTC.

The chain combines TRBV9 with TRBJ2-2; tentatively, D is TRBD2 (6 bases). In germline, CDR1 is SGDLS, CDR2 YYNGEE. The CDR3 is made up of 17 amino acids. V shed 0 bases and J shed 2 bases, with 14 bases lying between them. Here the CDR3 DNA reads TGTGCCAGCAGCGTAGTCCTAGGGACTCGAAACACCGGGGAGCTGTTTTTT. It codes for CASSVVLGTRNTGELFF.

The chain couples TRBV7-9 to TRBJ1-1; 9 positions match TRBD1. The CDR3 contains 15 residues. V lost 6 bases, J lost 4 bases, and 9 bases stayed unmatched. Germline V lookup: CDR1 SEHNR, CDR2 FQNEAQ (reference sequence). The CDR3, as DNA: TGTGCCAGCAGTTCTTACAGGGGGCCTGGCACTGAAGCTTTCTTT. Translated: CASSSYRGPGTEAFF.

V and J are TRBV2 and TRBJ2-5; D is unresolved. The CDR3 length is 11 residues. The germline CDR1 and CDR2 sequences are SNHLY and FYNNEI. Trimming left V 5 bases short and J 3 bases short, with 4 bases between. In DNA, the CDR3 is TGTGCCAGCAGTTTAGAAGAGACCCAGTACTTC. This sequence encodes CASSLEETQYF. The complete variable domain, with remaining parts taken from reference TRBV2 and TRBJ2-5, reads EPEVTQTPSHQVTQMGQEVILRCVPISNHLYFYWYRQILGQKVEFLVSFYNNEISEKSEIFDDQFSVERPDGSNFTLKIRSTKLEDSAMYFCASSLEETQYFGPGTRLLVL.

The CDR3 DNA reads as TGTGCCAGCAGCCTTATAGAAGATCAGCCCCAGCATTTT. Translated: CASSLIEDQPQHF. The chain employs TRBV6-5 and TRBJ1-5, with D unclear. Trimming removed 6 bases from V and 5 bases from J, with 11 bases in between. From germline, CDR1 is MNHEY and CDR2 SVGAGI. CDR3 length: 13 residues.

The chain carries TRBV29-1 and TRBJ1-1; D is ambiguous. Trimming shortened V by 3 bases and J by 8 bases, and 10 bases separated the two germline ends. From germline, CDR1 is SQVTM and CDR2 ANQGSEA. The CDR3 is made up of 11 amino acids. The chain's CDR3 is CSVERAAEAFF. CDR3 nucleotide sequence: TGCAGCGTTGAGAGGGCGGCAGAAGCTTTCTTT.

CDR3 protein: CASSLAEGSGARAFF. Here the CDR3 DNA reads TGCGCCAGCAGCTTGGCCGAAGGGAGTGGTGCTAGAGCTTTCTTT. V and J are TRBV5-1 and TRBJ1-1, with unresolved D. V was trimmed by 0 bases and J by 10 bases, leaving 19 bases between them. This CDR3 contains 15 residues. In germline, CDR1 is SGHRS, CDR2 YFSETQ.

The V gene is TRBV27, the J gene TRBJ2-1; tentatively, D is TRBD1 (5 bases). V lost 6 bases and J lost 4, with 10 bases in between. The length of the CDR3 is 13 residues. Germline CDR1 reads MNHEY; CDR2 reads SMNVEV (reference sequence). CDR3 protein: CASSLQAYNEQFF. In DNA, the CDR3 is TGTGCCAGCAGCCTACAGGCGTACAATGAGCAGTTCTTC.

This chain uses TRBV30 with TRBJ2-7; TRBD1 matches 10 bases. Trimming took 4 bases from V and 1 from J; bases not matched to a gene: 16. This CDR3 contains 18 residues. Germline V gene data show CDR1 as GTSNPN and CDR2 as SVGIG (reference sequence). The CDR3 DNA is TGTGCCTGGAAGCGATTAGTATCCGGGACAGGGGTTTCCTACGAGCAGTACTTC. Its protein is CAWKRLVSGTGVSYEQYF.

The V gene is TRBV2, the J gene TRBJ1-6, with TRBD1 matching 7 bases. V lost 10 bases to trimming and J lost 7 bases; unmatched junction nucleotides: 10. Germline-derived CDR1 and CDR2 are SNHLY and FYNNEI. CDR3 size: 14 residues. The DNA of the CDR3 is TGTGCCAACCGGCTACAGGGGATCAATTCACCCCTCCACTTT. Protein product: CANRLQGINSPLHF.

The chain couples TRBV7-3 to TRBJ2-1; 12 bases map to TRBD2. Looked up from germline, CDR1 is SGHTA and CDR2 is FQGTGA. V shed 5 bases and J 1 base; nucleotides not matched to a gene: 9. The CDR3 length is 18 residues. CDR3 in amino acids: CASSPGASGGASYNEQFF. CDR3 nucleotide sequence: TGTGCCAGCAGCCCTGGGGCTAGCGGGGGGGCTTCCTACAATGAGCAGTTCTTC.

V gene TRBV3-1 (or the pseudogene TRBV3-2) combines with J gene TRBJ2-1; TRBD2 matches at 8 bases. Germline V lookup: CDR1 LGHDT, CDR2 YNNKEL (reference sequence). The CDR3 contains 18 residues. J gave up 5 bases and V 4 bases, and 16 bases lay outside the gene matches. This CDR3 reads CASSLPTRVAGRNNEQFF. The CDR3 nucleotides read TGTGCCAGCAGCCTACCTACTAGGGTAGCGGGGAGGAACAATGAGCAGTTCTTC.

This clone has just one count. The chain joins TRBV30 to TRBJ2-1, with 7 bases matching TRBD1. Germline assignment: CDR1 GTSNPN and CDR2 SVGIG (reference sequence). The length of the CDR3 is 15 residues. V shed 4 bases, J shed 2 bases, and the junction held 8 bases outside the gene matches. CDR3 in amino acids: CAWKKDRSAYNEQFF. The CDR3 DNA reads TGTGCCTGGAAAAAGGACAGGAGCGCCTACAATGAGCAGTTCTTC.

The chain employs TRBV10-1 and TRBJ1-1; 7 positions agree with TRBD1. Per the germline V gene, CDR1 is WNHNN and CDR2 is SYGVQD (reference sequence). The length of the CDR3 is 13 residues. V lost 4 bases and J lost 4; bases outside the gene matches: 3. The CDR3 region is CASSAGTVTEAFF. CDR3 in DNA: TGCGCCAGCAGTGCGGGGACAGTCACTGAAGCTTTCTTT.

This chain joins TRBV10-3 and TRBJ2-7; 9 bases map to TRBD1. V dropped 6 bases and J dropped 4; count of bases not matched to a gene: 7. The germline gives CDR1 ENHRY, CDR2 SYGVKD. This CDR3 region has 14 residues. CDR3 protein: CAIRDRGTGYEQYF. The CDR3 DNA sequence: TGTGCCATCAGGGACAGGGGAACAGGGTACGAGCAGTACTTC.

V gene TRBV7-2 combines with J gene TRBJ2-1; D is possibly TRBD2 (7 bases). This CDR3 region has 15 residues. Looked up from germline, CDR1 is SGHTA and CDR2 is FQGNSA. V lost 3 bases, J lost 3 bases, and 12 bases lay in between. CDR3 residues: CASSFGGGLYNEQFF. CDR3 in DNA: TGTGCCAGCAGCTTTGGCGGGGGCCTCTACAATGAGCAGTTCTTC.

The J gene is TRBJ2-4, the V gene TRBV5-5; TRBD2 might be the D (6 bases). V dropped 3 bases and J dropped 7 bases, with 14 bases sitting between them. This CDR3 has 14 residues. Per germline, CDR1 SGHKS and CDR2 YYEKEE (reference sequence). CDR3 sequence reads: CASSWDLTVNIQYF. CDR3 nucleotide sequence: TGTGCCAGCAGCTGGGACTTGACAGTGAACATTCAGTACTTC.